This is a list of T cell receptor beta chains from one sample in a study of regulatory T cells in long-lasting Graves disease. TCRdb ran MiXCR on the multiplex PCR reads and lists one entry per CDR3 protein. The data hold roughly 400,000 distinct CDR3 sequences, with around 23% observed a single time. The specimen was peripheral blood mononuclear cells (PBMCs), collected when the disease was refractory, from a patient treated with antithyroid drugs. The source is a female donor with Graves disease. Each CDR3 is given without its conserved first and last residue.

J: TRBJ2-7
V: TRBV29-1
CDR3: SVVGGGSYEQY

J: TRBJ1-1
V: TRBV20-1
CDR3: SASGTVNTEAF

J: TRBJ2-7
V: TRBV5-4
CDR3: ASSPKGQAANYEQY

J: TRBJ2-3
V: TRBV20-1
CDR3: SARRLAGEDGTDTQY

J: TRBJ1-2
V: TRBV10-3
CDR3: AINNRGNGYT

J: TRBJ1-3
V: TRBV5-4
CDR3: ASSRAGTGTGNTIY

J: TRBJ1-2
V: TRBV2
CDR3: ASSPSGYGYT

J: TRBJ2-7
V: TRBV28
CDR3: ASKRAGGPYEQY

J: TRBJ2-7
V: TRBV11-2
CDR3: ASSLGQATGETEQY

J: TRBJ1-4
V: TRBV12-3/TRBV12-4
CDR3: ASSWTGGRRNEKLF

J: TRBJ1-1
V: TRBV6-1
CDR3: ASRREMNTEAF

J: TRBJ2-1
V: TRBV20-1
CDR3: SAREGGGASYNEQF

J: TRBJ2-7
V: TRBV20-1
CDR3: SARDTRLAGVNEQY

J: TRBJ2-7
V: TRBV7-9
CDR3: ASSPMGLAGYEQY

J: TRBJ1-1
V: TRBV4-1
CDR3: ASSQVTGNTEAF

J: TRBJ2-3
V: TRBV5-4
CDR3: ASSFKREGGGTDTQY

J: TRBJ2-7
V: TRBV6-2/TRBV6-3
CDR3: ASSASSGHRTYEQY

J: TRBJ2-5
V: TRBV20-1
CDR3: SAPDRQETQY

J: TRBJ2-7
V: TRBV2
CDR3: ASSDNFYEQY

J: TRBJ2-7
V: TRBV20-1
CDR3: SARDMGRPYEQY

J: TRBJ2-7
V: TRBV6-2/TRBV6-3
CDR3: ASSYSPGQGSYEQY

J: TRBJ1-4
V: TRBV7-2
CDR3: ASSRSGEIREKLF

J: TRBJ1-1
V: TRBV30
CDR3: AWGTGSITEAF

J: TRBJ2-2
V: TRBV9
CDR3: ASSPRGVIDGELF

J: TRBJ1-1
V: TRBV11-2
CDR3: ASSLDRQERAF

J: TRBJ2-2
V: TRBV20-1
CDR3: SAPALQRANTGELF

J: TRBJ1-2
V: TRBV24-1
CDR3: ATTGTSGGYT

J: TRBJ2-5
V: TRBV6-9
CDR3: ASSSTDSRGETQY

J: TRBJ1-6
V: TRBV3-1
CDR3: ASSQGSRNNSPLH

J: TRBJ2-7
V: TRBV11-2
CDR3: ASSMGLAGVEQY

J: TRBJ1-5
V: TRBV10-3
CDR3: ASGQGPSSNQPQH

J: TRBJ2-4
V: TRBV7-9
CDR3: ASSRSLRVLKNIQY

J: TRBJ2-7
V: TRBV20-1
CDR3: SARGSGIYEQY

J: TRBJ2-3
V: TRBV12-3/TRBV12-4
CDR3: ASRGTGDTQY

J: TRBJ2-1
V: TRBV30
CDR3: AWSVGAEQF

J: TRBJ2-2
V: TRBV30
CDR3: AWSAGGELF

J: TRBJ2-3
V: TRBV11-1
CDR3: ASSLGGTGGASDTQY

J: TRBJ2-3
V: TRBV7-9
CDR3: ASSLDQWTGEGTDTQY

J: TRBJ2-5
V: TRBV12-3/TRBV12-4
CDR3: ASSLSETQY

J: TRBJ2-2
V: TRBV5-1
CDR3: ASSLDRGGGELF